Below are 21 T cell receptor beta chains sequenced from a single sample in a study of T cell responses to AZD1222 COVID-19 vaccine. TCRdb keeps only in-frame clones here, not all; method: immunoSEQ multiplex PCR. The sample lists 45,000 to 55,000 clones, about 86% occurring once. This material consisted of peripheral blood, taken on day 0 of AZD1222 vaccination. The receptors were sampled from an adult in good health.

The V call is TRBV6-5, the J call TRBJ1-2; D is undetermined. The CDR3 has 15 amino acids. CDR1 is MNHEY, CDR2 SVGAGI, per germline. V dropped 6 bases and J dropped 0 bases, with 14 bases sitting between them. The CDR3, as DNA: TGTGCCAGCAGACGGGTGCCACTTACTAACTATGGCTACACCTTC. It codes for CASRRVPLTNYGYTF.

This clone has a single count. This chain links TRBV5-1 with TRBJ1-2; D might be TRBD1 (6 bases). Per germline, CDR1 SGHRS and CDR2 YFSETQ. CDR3 length equals 14 residues. The V and J ends lost 0 bases and 8 bases respectively, with 14 bases between them. CDR3 residues: CASSLEAGVGGYTF. The CDR3 DNA sequence: TGCGCCAGCAGCTTGGAAGCAGGGGTGGGCGGCTACACCTTC.

The chain links TRBV7-9 to TRBJ2-2; D might be TRBD2 (6 bases). CDR1 and CDR2 (germline): SEHNR, FQNEAQ (reference sequence). The CDR3 extends over 12 amino acids. With 7 bases removed from V and 6 bases from J, the gap between germline ends came to 9 bases. As DNA, the CDR3 is TGTGCCAGCACCTCGGGGGCCGGGGAGCTGTTTTTT. It translates to CASTSGAGELFF.

The chain couples TRBV9 to TRBJ1-2; perhaps TRBD1 as D (5 bases). V was pared by 4 bases and J by 5 bases, with 15 bases between. The CDR3 is made up of 14 amino acids. Germline loops: CDR1 SGDLS, CDR2 YYNGEE. The CDR3 is CASSPQTADYGYTF. Here the CDR3 DNA reads TGTGCCAGCAGCCCGCAGACAGCGGATTATGGCTACACCTTC.

The chain couples TRBV6-5 to TRBJ1-6; D is uncertain. This CDR3 spans 14 amino acids. Germline assignment: CDR1 MNHEY and CDR2 SVGAGI. Trimming removed 2 bases from V and 0 bases from J, with 2 bases in between. The CDR3 reads CASSYNSYNSPLHF. In nucleotides, the CDR3 is TGTGCCAGCAGTTACAACTCCTATAATTCACCCCTCCACTTT.

The chain couples TRBV5-4 to TRBJ1-2; TRBD1 is a possible D gene (6 bases). The CDR3 is made up of 16 amino acids. V lost 3 bases to trimming and J lost 5 bases, with 20 bases between them. Germline assignment: CDR1 SGHNT and CDR2 YYREEE (reference sequence). The CDR3 here is CASSSGVVDPRYGYTF. CDR3 DNA: TGTGCCAGCAGCTCAGGGGTGGTGGACCCAAGGTATGGCTACACCTTC. Based on the CDR3 plus reference TRBV5-4 and TRBJ1-2, the full variable domain is ETGVTQSPTHLIKTRGQQVTLRCSSQSGHNTVSWYQQALGQGPQFIFQYYREEENGRGNFPPRFSGLQFPNYSSELNVNALELDDSALYLCASSSGVVDPRYGYTFGSGTRLTVV.

The rearrangement links TRBV6-5 to TRBJ1-4; D unresolved. This CDR3 has 14 amino acids. The germline V gene encodes CDR1 MNHEY and CDR2 SVGAGI. The germline V and J ends were trimmed by 7 bases and 3 bases, with 12 bases remaining between them. The CDR3 region has the DNA TGTGCCAGCAAGAGACCGCTTGCTAATGAAAAACTGTTTTTT. Translated, it gives CASKRPLANEKLFF.

This rearrangement joins TRBV4-1 to TRBJ2-7; tentatively, D is TRBD1 (5 bases). V was shortened by 4 bases and J by 6 bases, with 13 bases between the two germline ends. Per the germline V gene, CDR1 is MGHRA and CDR2 is YSYEKL. The CDR3 has 13 residues. CDR3 bases: TGCGCCAGCAGCCTACACCAGGGATCCGAGCAGTACTTC. Residues: CASSLHQGSEQYF.

This chain links TRBV19 with TRBJ2-5; D possibly corresponds to TRBD2 (6 bases). Trimming pared 8 bases from V and 5 bases from J, leaving 18 bases between. Germline V lookup: CDR1 LNHDA, CDR2 SQIVND (reference sequence). The CDR3 has 14 residues. The CDR3 nucleotides are TGTGCCAGTTCAGGCGGGACCTTAGGGGAGACCCAGTACTTC. It yields the protein CASSGGTLGETQYF. Full variable domain (missing parts from reference TRBV19 and TRBJ2-5): DGGITQSPKYLFRKEGQNVTLSCEQNLNHDAMYWYRQDPGQGLRLIYYSQIVNDFQKGDIAEGYSVSREKKESFPLTVTSAQKNPTAFYLCASSGGTLGETQYFGPGTRLLVL.

This clone appeared once. V usage is TRBV2 and J usage is TRBJ2-1; 7 bases align to TRBD2. Germline lookup yields CDR1 SNHLY and CDR2 FYNNEI. This CDR3 spans 14 amino acids. V lost 4 bases and J lost 0; bases outside the gene matches: 0. For the CDR3, the DNA is TGTGCCAGCAGTGGGGGGGGCTCCTACAATGAGCAGTTCTTC. This codes for CASSGGGSYNEQFF.

The genes are TRBV14 and TRBJ1-1; no definite D call. V lost 4 bases, J lost 1 base, and 7 bases lay in between. Germline CDR1 reads SGHDN; CDR2 reads FVKESK. CDR3 length: 13 residues. Written as DNA, the CDR3 is TGTGCCAGCAGCCCGAACAGGAACACTGAAGCTTTCTTT. This encodes CASSPNRNTEAFF.

This chain joins TRBV27 and TRBJ2-1; 11 nucleotides match TRBD2. The ends lost 6 bases at V and 6 bases at J; junction bases unmatched: 10. Germline V gene sequence: CDR1 MNHEY, CDR2 SMNVEV (reference sequence). The CDR3 spans 16 residues. The CDR3 spells CASRFTSGSRGNEQFF. CDR3 coding DNA: TGTGCCAGCAGATTTACTAGCGGGAGTCGGGGCAATGAGCAGTTCTTC.

This clone was seen once. The V call is TRBV6-5, the J call TRBJ2-2; D perhaps matches TRBD1 (5 bases). Germline V gene lookup returns CDR1 MNHEY and CDR2 SVGAGI. The CDR3 contains 16 residues. Trimming stripped 0 bases from V and 5 bases from J, with 13 bases between. CDR3 in DNA: TGTGCCAGCAGTTACTCAATCGGACAAACAACCGGGGAGCTGTTTTTT. This sequence encodes CASSYSIGQTTGELFF.

The V call is TRBV18, the J call TRBJ1-2; D gene ambiguous. V lost 1 base to trimming and J lost 8 bases, with 14 bases between them. This CDR3 has 14 residues. Germline V gene sequence: CDR1 KGHSH, CDR2 LQKENI. The chain's CDR3 is CASSPRQKGGGYTF. CDR3 in DNA: TGTGCCAGCTCACCACGGCAGAAGGGAGGGGGCTACACCTTC. Full variable domain (missing parts from reference TRBV18 and TRBJ1-2): NAGVMQNPRHLVRRRGQEARLRCSPMKGHSHVYWYRQLPEEGLKFMVYLQKENIIDESGMPKERFSAEFPKEGPSILRIQQVVRGDSAAYFCASSPRQKGGGYTFGSGTRLTVV.

The V call is TRBV7-2, the J call TRBJ2-1; no clear D. The CDR3 is made up of 13 amino acids. The ends were cut back, 1 base at V and 4 bases at J, with 5 bases in the middle. Germline CDR1 is SGHTA and CDR2 is FQGNSA. The CDR3 spells CASSLVGYNEQFF. The CDR3 DNA reads as TGTGCCAGCAGCTTAGTGGGGTACAATGAGCAGTTCTTC.

The chain recombines TRBV7-2 with TRBJ1-2; 7 positions agree with TRBD1. CDR1 is SGHTA, CDR2 FQGNSA, per germline. This CDR3 is built from 13 residues. The trim removed 4 bases at V and 8 bases at J, leaving 7 bases unmatched. CDR3 region: CASSYDRDEGYTF. The DNA for the CDR3 is TGTGCCAGCAGCTACGACAGGGATGAAGGCTACACCTTC.

In this sample, this clone turned up once. This rearrangement joins TRBV6-5 to TRBJ1-2, with 7 bases identical to TRBD1. Unmatched junction bases numbered 12, after V lost 4 bases and J lost 4 bases. CDR1 is MNHEY and CDR2 is SVGAGI in the germline V gene. The CDR3 length is 16 residues. CDR3 coding DNA: TGTGCCAGCAGTTTTGGAAAGACAGGGACCATCTATGGCTACACCTTC. This codes for CASSFGKTGTIYGYTF.

The V call is TRBV3-1 (or the pseudogene TRBV3-2), the J call TRBJ2-1, with TRBD2 as a possible D gene (6 bases). Trimming cost V 4 bases and J 12 bases, with 19 bases left between them. The CDR3 has 14 residues. Germline assignment: CDR1 LGHDT and CDR2 YNNKEL (reference sequence). The CDR3 coding sequence is TGTGCCAGCAGCCGCGGAGGGGATCGGGTCAGGCAGTTCTTC. This encodes CASSRGGDRVRQFF.

The rearrangement links TRBV6-4 to TRBJ2-2, with 9 bases that match TRBD2. The V gene's germline CDR1 is MRHNA and CDR2 SNTAGT. The CDR3 extends over 15 amino acids. The ends lost 6 bases at V and 5 bases at J; junction bases unmatched: 7. The CDR3 sequence: CASSELAGYTGELFF. The CDR3 DNA reads as TGTGCCAGCAGCGAGCTAGCGGGGTATACCGGGGAGCTGTTTTTT.

This clone was counted a few times. The chain couples TRBV7-2 to TRBJ1-1, with a possible D match to TRBD1 (5 bases). Germline CDR1 reads SGHTA; CDR2 reads FQGNSA. This CDR3 contains 14 residues. V lost 0 bases and J 6 bases, leaving 11 bases between the germline ends. DNA for the CDR3: TGTGCCAGCAGCTTAGCTGGGGACGGTTCTGAAGCTTTCTTT. Amino acid sequence: CASSLAGDGSEAFF. Looking up the rest from reference TRBV7-2 and TRBJ1-1 gives the full variable domain: GAGVSQSPSNKVTEKGKDVELRCDPISGHTALYWYRQSLGQGLEFLIYFQGNSAPDKSGLPSDRFSAERTGGSVSTLTIQRTQQEDSAVYLCASSLAGDGSEAFFGQGTRLTVV.

J is TRBJ1-2 and V is TRBV5-6; D possibly corresponds to TRBD1 (6 bases). Germline V gene lookup returns CDR1 SGHDT and CDR2 YYEEEE. V lost 4 bases, J lost 2 bases, and 9 bases lay in between. CDR3 length equals 13 residues. The CDR3 DNA reads TGTGCCAGCAGCGCCGGACAGAACTATGGCTACACCTTC. Translated: CASSAGQNYGYTF. The variable domain in full, with the rest retrieved from reference TRBV5-6 and TRBJ1-2, is DAGVTQSPTHLIKTRGQQVTLRCSPKSGHDTVSWYQQALGQGPQFIFQYYEEEERQRGNFPDRFSGHQFPNYSSELNVNALLLGDSALYLCASSAGQNYGYTFGSGTRLTVV.